These 9 T cell receptor beta chains came from one sample sequenced in a study of T cells in Graves' hyperthyroidism and ophthalmopathy. There were TCR beta CDR3 regions amplified from RNA transcripts. First-round RT-PCR of the TCR CDR3 relied on the HTBI primer set. TCRdb reprocessed the multiplex PCR reads via MiXCR and lists one record per CDR3 protein. The sample consists of around 500,000 distinct CDR3 sequences, about 14% of them appearing once. What was sequenced was blood. The receptors come from a woman aged 40 to 49 with Graves' hyperthyroidism.

The chain carries TRBV6-1 and TRBJ2-7; 8 nucleotides match TRBD1. From germline, CDR1 is MNHNS and CDR2 SASEGT. The V segment lost 5 bases and the J segment 4 bases; nucleotides outside the gene matches: 7. The CDR3 spans 14 residues. CDR3 amino acids: CASSKSTGGYEQYF. Here the CDR3 DNA reads TGTGCCAGCAGTAAGAGCACAGGGGGATACGAGCAGTACTTC.

The table lists this clonotype with a few counts. The chain employs TRBV9 and TRBJ1-6, with unresolved D. The V end was cut by 0 bases, the J end by 10 bases, with 8 bases between. The CDR3 sequence is 13 residues long. The germline gives CDR1 SGDLS, CDR2 YYNGEE. The CDR3 reads CASSVDSESPLHF. DNA of the CDR3: TGTGCCAGCAGCGTAGACAGCGAGTCACCCCTCCACTTT.

This clonotype was recorded at least ten times. The V and J genes are TRBV11-1 and TRBJ1-1; 9 nucleotides match TRBD1. J gave up 0 bases and V 5 bases, and 7 bases lay outside the gene matches. There are 16 residues in the CDR3. Germline CDR1 SGHAT, CDR2 FQDESV (reference sequence). CDR3 loop: CASSKTGGLVNTEAFF. In DNA, the CDR3 is TGTGCCAGCAGCAAGACAGGGGGATTAGTGAACACTGAAGCTTTCTTT.

This clonotype was detected ten times or more. The gene calls are TRBV7-9 and TRBJ2-3; 9 nucleotides align to TRBD1. Germline trimming cut 4 bases from V and 4 bases from J; bases unmatched to any gene: 9. The CDR3 covers 16 residues. The germline V gene has CDR1 SEHNR and CDR2 FQNEAQ (reference sequence). The CDR3 DNA follows: TGTGCCAGCAGCTCCATAGGGACAGGGAGGGCAGATACGCAGTATTTT. Residues: CASSSIGTGRADTQYF.

This clonotype has at least ten counts. The chain has TRBV12-3 or TRBV12-4 and TRBJ2-7; 10 bases match TRBD1. CDR3 size: 17 residues. The V gene end was trimmed by 2 bases and the J gene end by 1 base; junction bases not matched to a gene: 8. The CDR3 region is CASSLLLGTGDSYEQYF. The CDR3 DNA reads as TGTGCCAGCAGTTTACTTCTCGGGACAGGGGATTCCTACGAGCAGTACTTC.

This clonotype was counted at least ten times. The gene calls are TRBV3-1 and TRBJ2-7; TRBD2 aligns across 8 bases. The V segment lost 1 base and the J segment 6 bases; nucleotides outside the gene matches: 5. The CDR3 is made up of 14 amino acids. CDR1 and CDR2 (germline): LGHDT, YNNKEL (reference sequence). CDR3 nucleotide sequence: TGTGCCAGCAGCCAAGTTAGGACTAGCTCCGAGCAGTACTTC. This sequence encodes CASSQVRTSSEQYF.

This clonotype was detected once. CDR3 DNA sequence: TGTGCCAGCGTATTGAGCAGCCTGAACACTGAAGCTTTCTTT. Protein sequence: CASVLSSLNTEAFF. The chain recombines TRBV28 with TRBJ1-1; the D is unclear. Germline V CDR1 and CDR2: MDHEN, SYDVKM. The germline V and J ends were trimmed by 8 bases and 0 bases, with 13 bases remaining between them. This CDR3 is 14 amino acids long.

This clonotype was found a few times. The chain's CDR3 is CSARPLRGSTGELFF. DNA of the CDR3: TGCAGTGCTAGACCCCTACGAGGTTCAACCGGGGAGCTGTTTTTT. The rearrangement links TRBV20-1 to TRBJ2-2, with D unresolved. The CDR3 is 15 residues long. Germline V lookup: CDR1 DFQATT, CDR2 SNEGSKA (reference sequence). V was pared by 2 bases and J by 5 bases, with 15 bases between.

This clonotype appeared many times. CDR3 in DNA: TGTGCCAGCACCTTAACCTACAGTGACTCTGGAAACACCATATATTTT. Its protein is CASTLTYSDSGNTIYF. The chain uses TRBV3-1 and TRBJ1-3; D remains unclear. Germline V gene sequence: CDR1 LGHDT, CDR2 YNNKEL (reference sequence). Trimming removed 7 bases from V and 0 bases from J, with 16 bases in between. The CDR3 totals 16 residues. The full variable domain, its missing parts supplied by reference TRBV3-1 and TRBJ1-3, is DTAVSQTPKYLVTQMGNDKSIKCEQNLGHDTMYWYKQDSKKFLKIMFSYNNKELIINETVPNRFSPKSPDKAHLNLHINSLELGDSAVYFCASTLTYSDSGNTIYFGEGSWLTVV.